The 4 T cell receptor beta chains below were found in one sample sequenced in a study of blood T cell repertoires in COVID-19. Repertoires were generated with immunoSEQ multiplex PCR, while TCRdb's copy carries only in-frame clones and drops some. The data contain 200,000 to 250,000 clones, around 88% of them singletons. Sample: PBMCs or T cells enriched from blood (not recorded which). The receptors derive from a woman aged 45-65 years with acute COVID-19.

The chain uses TRBV19 and TRBJ2-2; unclear D gene. Looked up from germline, CDR1 is LNHDA and CDR2 is SQIVND (reference sequence). V gave up 3 bases and J gave up 1 base, with 6 bases separating them. The CDR3 covers 14 residues. The CDR3: CASSMRGNTGELFF. The CDR3 nucleotides read TGTGCCAGTAGTATGAGAGGGAACACCGGGGAGCTGTTTTTT.

This chain uses TRBV3-1 (or the pseudogene TRBV3-2) with TRBJ1-4; 8 bases fit TRBD1. This CDR3 contains 20 residues. The V segment lost 2 bases and the J segment 6 bases; nucleotides outside the gene matches: 20. CDR1 LGHDT and CDR2 YNNKEL come from the germline V gene (reference sequence). The CDR3 reads CASSQLFGDRSYSGDEKLFF. The CDR3 DNA reads TGTGCCAGCAGCCAACTGTTTGGGGACAGGTCCTATTCCGGTGATGAAAAACTGTTTTTT.

The rearrangement joins TRBV5-1 to TRBJ1-5; D is unclear. The CDR3 has 15 residues. V was shortened by 1 base and J by 1 base, with 9 bases between the two germline ends. Germline loops: CDR1 SGHRS, CDR2 YFSETQ. CDR3 protein: CASSLKPGSNQPQHF. The CDR3 DNA reads TGCGCCAGCAGCTTGAAGCCCGGGAGCAATCAGCCCCAGCATTTT.

This chain uses TRBV11-1 with TRBJ2-2, with no clear D. Germline V gives CDR1 SGHAT, CDR2 FQDESV (reference sequence). V lost 1 base to trimming and J lost 5 bases, with 8 bases between them. CDR3 size: 14 residues. The CDR3 nucleotides are TGTGCCAGCAGCTTAGACCGGTGGACCGGGGAGCTGTTTTTT. Residues: CASSLDRWTGELFF.